This T cell receptor beta chain was identified in a study of blood T cell repertoires in COVID-19. Whole-study context: Material from acute and convalescent COVID-19 was sourced from the United States, Italy and Spain. Sample material is recorded as cDNA or gDNA derived from T cells, B-cell-depleted T cells, or PBMCs.

Germline-derived CDR1 and CDR2 are SEHNR and FQNEAQ (reference sequence). This CDR3 region has 13 residues. V was pared by 7 bases and J by 14 bases, with 9 bases of the junction left unmatched. Authors' data handling: Reference gene primer amplification yielded estimated nucleated cell counts. Sequencing used immunoSEQ multiplex PCR; TCRdb keeps in-frame clones, though not all of them. Clone size and the V and J calls come from that table; the DNA yielded D and trimming. The table lists 35,000 to 45,000 clones, over 75% of them singletons. The V and J genes are TRBV7-9 and TRBJ1-6; the match to TRBD1 covers 9 bases. The sample taken for sequencing was peripheral blood. The receptor was derived from a human donor in a cohort sampled during active COVID-19. The CDR3 sequence: CASTGQGIGALHF. The CDR3 nucleotides read TGTGCCAGCACGGGACAGGGCATAGGAGCCCTCCACTTT.